This TCR beta chain was found in a study of T cells in Graves' hyperthyroidism and ophthalmopathy (dated by TCRdb to about 2019). Study-level background: Peripheral blood samples were taken at initial diagnosis, before any treatment was given. To identify TCR V-J signatures that set the groups apart, the researchers used a discovery cohort of about a hundred patients, made up of roughly 40 with Graves' ophthalmopathy and around 58 with stable Graves' hyperthyroidism. Whether ophthalmopathy could be predicted prospectively was tested in an independent validation cohort made up of roughly 19 hyperthyroidism patients plus 17 patients who later progressed to ophthalmopathy. For training and testing, the approximately 97 patients in the discovery cohort were randomly divided in a 7:3 ratio. In several Graves' hyperthyroidism patients, the study also compared T-cell repertoires from thyroid tissue with T-cell repertoires from blood. After blood sampling, hyperthyroidism patients were treated with methimazole at a starting dose of 30 mg daily, and ophthalmopathy patients were treated with high-dose intravenous methylprednisolone. TCR Vbeta CDR3 sequencing of approximately 140 peripheral blood samples (over 40 ophthalmopathy, 70 to 85 hyperthyroidism and roughly 17 progressor patients) is reported in the paper. General study outcomes and caveats: No statistical method was used to fix the sample size in advance, and group allocation was not hidden from the investigators. In cross-validation, a model built on a 13 V-J signature told ophthalmopathy apart from stable hyperthyroidism with 85% to 90% sensitivity and roughly 82% specificity, and in testing the same model reached 80%/75%. In validation, progression to ophthalmopathy was predicted by the model with more than 65% sensitivity and 72% to 85% specificity, a median of around 6.5 months before onset. Most expanded thyroid clonotypes (frequency above 0.001) were also detected in blood, a finding suggesting that blood repertoires may reflect thyroid immune responses.

Moderately to severely active disease, a Clinical Activity Score of at least 3, a NOSPECS grade of at least 4, and a duration under 3 months were present in ophthalmopathy patients. Any patient with an uncontrolled infection, another autoimmune disease, pregnancy or lactation was excluded. Diagnoses were based on clinical symptoms, serum thyroxine and TRAb, thyroid ultrasound and orbital computed tomography. PBMCs were separated from under 12 ml of fresh peripheral blood using Ficoll-Paque density gradient centrifugation. Total RNA was extracted using Trizol reagent, and RNA quality was assessed on an Agilent 2100 Bioanalyzer. A word on this clonotype: Its cognate antigen has yet to be identified. Base qualities are not provided; no much larger clone lies one nucleotide away.

V is cut back by 4 bases and J by 1 base, with 6 bases in the junction unmatched. From the cysteine through the phenylalanine, the CDR3 covers 15 amino acids. Only the CDR3 portion is preserved as DNA: 45 bases, with reading frame beginning at the first base. CDR1 and CDR2 (ENHRY, SYGVKD) derive from the germline V gene. TCR beta CDR3 regions were amplified from RNA transcripts. The TCR CDR3 was subjected to a first round of RT-PCR using the HTBI primer set and the Qiagen OneStep RT-PCR kit. Libraries were constructed in a second round of multiplex PCR, after which size selection and purification were performed. The libraries were sequenced on an Illumina HiSeq2000 using paired-end 100 bp reads. Turning to the authors' computational methods: SOAPnuke was used to process the raw data, throwing out any read that contained adapters or uncalled bases, had a mean Phred below 15, or lacked an exact constant-primer or identifier match. COPE v1.2.5 was used to merge high-quality paired reads, and clonotypes were defined as unique nucleotide sequences. MiTCR v1.1 was used to align the clonotypes against IMGT TRBV, TRBD and TRBJ reference segments. Only V-J combinations with frequency above 0.0001, covering 99% to 99.2% of repertoires, were analysed. The TCS score was defined as the ratio of F50 (clonal expansion) to E x V (chaos), calculated using BLOSUM62-based TCRdist between CDR3 peptides within each V-J. Welch's t-statistics and random forest reduced 500 to 550 V-J features to 13, which were used in a naive Bayes classifier (R e1071). TCRdb took the public reads, trimmed them with fastp at Q25, ran MiXCR for clone calling and kept in-frame beta chains. Rows merge per CDR3 protein into single entries with the most common DNA and genes. The V and J calls here are based on TCRdb, not the publication. The sample table records 310,000 or so distinct CDR3 sequences; about 17% of these occur just once. Less than 70% of the sample comes from the top ten.

The source material was blood. This clonotype was obtained from a woman between 55 and 75 years old with Graves' ophthalmopathy. The chain couples TRBV10-3 to TRBJ1-1; TRBD1 aligns with 7 central bases. The CDR3 region: CAISGRGLGNTEAFF. The bases read TGTGCCATCAGTGGTAGGGGGCTCGGGAACACTGAAGCTTTCTTT.